A selection of T cell receptor beta chains follows, all from one sample in a study of cytomegalovirus exposure and HLA in healthy donors. The repertoire was sequenced with immunoSEQ multiplex PCR; TCRdb's copy has only in-frame clones and lacks some. The repertoire holds some 170,000 clones, with approximately 72% as singletons. The specimen was PBMCs. The receptor set was obtained from a human donor in good health. The CDR3 runs from the conserved cysteine through the conserved F or W. Fields, in order: V gene, J gene, clone size, D gene, CDR3 protein, CDR3 DNA. A D gene is named only where the DNA matches it firmly. Clone size is shown for a subset of rows, as once, few, many or a class of expanded clone.

v_gene: TRBV11-2; j_gene: TRBJ1-3; abundance: NA; d_gene: TRBD1; CDR3aa: CASSDRGTGNTIYF; CDR3nt: TGTGCCAGCAGCGACAGGGGCACTGGAAACACCATATATTTT
v_gene: TRBV4-1; j_gene: TRBJ2-3; abundance: NA; d_gene: NA; CDR3aa: CASSQGASRSTDTQYF; CDR3nt: TGCGCCAGCAGCCAAGGGGCTAGCCGAAGCACAGATACGCAGTATTTT
v_gene: TRBV6-5; j_gene: TRBJ1-1; abundance: NA; d_gene: NA; CDR3aa: CASSYSREGAEAFF; CDR3nt: TGTGCCAGCAGTTACTCGCGAGAGGGAGCCGAAGCTTTCTTT
v_gene: TRBV5-4; j_gene: TRBJ1-6; abundance: NA; d_gene: TRBD1; CDR3aa: CASSVGTDSPLHF; CDR3nt: TGTGCCAGCAGCGTAGGGACAGATTCACCCCTCCACTTT
v_gene: TRBV5-4; j_gene: TRBJ2-7; abundance: NA; d_gene: TRBD1; CDR3aa: CASSLGVQGGRYEQYF; CDR3nt: TGTGCCAGCAGCTTGGGAGTACAGGGGGGTAGATACGAGCAGTACTTC
v_gene: TRBV9; j_gene: TRBJ1-1; abundance: few; d_gene: NA; CDR3aa: CASSVEVGDTEAFF; CDR3nt: TGTGCCAGCAGCGTAGAAGTAGGGGACACTGAAGCTTTCTTT
v_gene: TRBV9; j_gene: TRBJ1-3; abundance: NA; d_gene: NA; CDR3aa: CASSARVSGNTIYF; CDR3nt: TGTGCCAGCAGCGCCAGGGTCTCTGGAAACACCATATATTTT
v_gene: TRBV13; j_gene: TRBJ1-3; abundance: NA; d_gene: NA; CDR3aa: CASSLQGSGNTIYF; CDR3nt: TGTGCCAGCAGCTTACAGGGCTCTGGAAACACCATATATTTT
v_gene: TRBV5-8; j_gene: TRBJ1-5; abundance: NA; d_gene: NA; CDR3aa: CASSQISNQPQHF; CDR3nt: TGTGCCAGCAGCCAAATTAGCAATCAGCCCCAGCATTTT
v_gene: TRBV4-3; j_gene: TRBJ2-7; abundance: few; d_gene: NA; CDR3aa: CASSQEKGNGAYEQYF; CDR3nt: TGCGCCAGCAGCCAAGAGAAGGGGAATGGAGCCTACGAGCAGTACTTC
v_gene: TRBV4-3; j_gene: TRBJ1-2; abundance: NA; d_gene: NA; CDR3aa: CASNQDLEARGSLSYGYTF; CDR3nt: TGCGCCAGCAACCAAGATCTTGAGGCGCGTGGGTCTCTCTCTTATGGCTACACCTTC
v_gene: TRBV29-1; j_gene: TRBJ2-3; abundance: few; d_gene: TRBD2; CDR3aa: CSVAGGSRVSTDTQYF; CDR3nt: TGCAGCGTTGCGGGGGGGTCTAGGGTTAGCACAGATACGCAGTATTTT
v_gene: TRBV6-5; j_gene: TRBJ1-2; abundance: NA; d_gene: NA; CDR3aa: CASAGQGWFNGYTF; CDR3nt: TGTGCCAGCGCCGGGCAGGGTTGGTTCAATGGCTACACCTTC
v_gene: TRBV12-5; j_gene: TRBJ2-3; abundance: NA; d_gene: NA; CDR3aa: CASGLGNIGSTDTQYF; CDR3nt: TGTGCTAGTGGTTTGGGAAACATTGGCAGCACAGATACGCAGTATTTT
v_gene: TRBV27; j_gene: TRBJ2-7; abundance: NA; d_gene: NA; CDR3aa: CASSALAGMYEQYF; CDR3nt: TGTGCCAGCAGTGCCCTAGCCGGAATGTACGAGCAGTACTTC
v_gene: TRBV7-9; j_gene: TRBJ1-2; abundance: NA; d_gene: NA; CDR3aa: CASSLSLDSIYYGYTF; CDR3nt: TGTGCCAGCAGCTTAAGTCTGGACAGCATTTACTATGGCTACACCTTC
v_gene: TRBV2; j_gene: TRBJ1-1; abundance: NA; d_gene: TRBD1; CDR3aa: CASSRQGRGTEAFF; CDR3nt: TGTGCCAGCAGTCGACAGGGGAGGGGGACTGAAGCTTTCTTT
v_gene: TRBV10-3; j_gene: TRBJ2-2; abundance: few; d_gene: TRBD1; CDR3aa: CAISERQGKAGELFF; CDR3nt: TGTGCCATCAGTGAACGACAGGGGAAGGCCGGGGAGCTGTTTTTT
v_gene: TRBV5-4; j_gene: TRBJ1-2; abundance: NA; d_gene: TRBD1; CDR3aa: CASSNRGQNYGYTF; CDR3nt: TGTGCCAGCAGCAACAGGGGGCAAAACTATGGCTACACCTTC
v_gene: TRBV19; j_gene: TRBJ2-7; abundance: NA; d_gene: TRBD1; CDR3aa: CASRDRDRRTYEQYF; CDR3nt: TGTGCCAGTAGGGACCGGGACAGGCGAACCTACGAGCAGTACTTC